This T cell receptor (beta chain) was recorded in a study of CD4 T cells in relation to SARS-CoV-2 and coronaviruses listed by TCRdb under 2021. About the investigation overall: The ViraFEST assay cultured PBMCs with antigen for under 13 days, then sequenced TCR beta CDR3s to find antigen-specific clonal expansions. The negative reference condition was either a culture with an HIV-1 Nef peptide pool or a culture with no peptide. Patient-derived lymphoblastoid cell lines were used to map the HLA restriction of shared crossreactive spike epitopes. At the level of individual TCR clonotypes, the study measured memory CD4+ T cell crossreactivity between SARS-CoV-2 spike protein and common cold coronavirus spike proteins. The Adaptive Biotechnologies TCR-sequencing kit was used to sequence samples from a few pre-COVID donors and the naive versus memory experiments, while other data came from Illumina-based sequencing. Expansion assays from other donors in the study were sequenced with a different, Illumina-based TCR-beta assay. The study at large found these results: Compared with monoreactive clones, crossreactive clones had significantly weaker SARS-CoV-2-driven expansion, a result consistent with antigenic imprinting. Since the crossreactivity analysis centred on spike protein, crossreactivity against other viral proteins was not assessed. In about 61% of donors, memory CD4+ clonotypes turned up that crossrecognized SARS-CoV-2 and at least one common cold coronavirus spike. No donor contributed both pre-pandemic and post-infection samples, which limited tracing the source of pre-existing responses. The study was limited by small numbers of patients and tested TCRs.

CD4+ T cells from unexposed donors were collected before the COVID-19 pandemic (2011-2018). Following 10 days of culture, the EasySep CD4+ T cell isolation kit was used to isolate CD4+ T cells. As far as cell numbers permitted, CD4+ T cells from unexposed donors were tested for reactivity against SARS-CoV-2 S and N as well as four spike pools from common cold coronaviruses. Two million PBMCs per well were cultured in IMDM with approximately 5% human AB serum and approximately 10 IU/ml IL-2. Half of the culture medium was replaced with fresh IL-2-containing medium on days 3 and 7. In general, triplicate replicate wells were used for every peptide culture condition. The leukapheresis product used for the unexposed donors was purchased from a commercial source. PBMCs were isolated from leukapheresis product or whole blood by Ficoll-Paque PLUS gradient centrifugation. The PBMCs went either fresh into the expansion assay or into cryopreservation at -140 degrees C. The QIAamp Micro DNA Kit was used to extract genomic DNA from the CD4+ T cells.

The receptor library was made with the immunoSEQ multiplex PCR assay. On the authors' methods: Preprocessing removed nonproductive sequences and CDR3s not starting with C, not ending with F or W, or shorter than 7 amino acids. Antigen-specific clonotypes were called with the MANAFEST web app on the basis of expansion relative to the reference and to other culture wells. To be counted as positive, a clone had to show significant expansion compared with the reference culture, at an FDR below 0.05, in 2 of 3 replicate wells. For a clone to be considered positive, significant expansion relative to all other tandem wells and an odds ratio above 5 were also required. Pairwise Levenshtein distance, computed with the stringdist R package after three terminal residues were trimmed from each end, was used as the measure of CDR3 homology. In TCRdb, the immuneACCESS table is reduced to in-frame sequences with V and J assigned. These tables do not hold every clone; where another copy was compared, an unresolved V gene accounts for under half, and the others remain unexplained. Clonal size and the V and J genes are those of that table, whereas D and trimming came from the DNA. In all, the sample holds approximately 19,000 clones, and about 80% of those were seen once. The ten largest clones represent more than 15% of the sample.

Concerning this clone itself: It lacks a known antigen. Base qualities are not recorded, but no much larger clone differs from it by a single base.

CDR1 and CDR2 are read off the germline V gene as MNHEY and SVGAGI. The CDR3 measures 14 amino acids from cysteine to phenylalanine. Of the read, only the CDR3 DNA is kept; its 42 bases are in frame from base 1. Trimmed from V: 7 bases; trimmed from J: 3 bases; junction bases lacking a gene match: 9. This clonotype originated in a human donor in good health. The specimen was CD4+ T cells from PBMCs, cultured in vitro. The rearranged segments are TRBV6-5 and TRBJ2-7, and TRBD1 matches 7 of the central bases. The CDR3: CASIKGRGNYEQYF. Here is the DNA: TGTGCCAGCATCAAGGGCAGGGGGAACTACGAGCAGTACTTC.